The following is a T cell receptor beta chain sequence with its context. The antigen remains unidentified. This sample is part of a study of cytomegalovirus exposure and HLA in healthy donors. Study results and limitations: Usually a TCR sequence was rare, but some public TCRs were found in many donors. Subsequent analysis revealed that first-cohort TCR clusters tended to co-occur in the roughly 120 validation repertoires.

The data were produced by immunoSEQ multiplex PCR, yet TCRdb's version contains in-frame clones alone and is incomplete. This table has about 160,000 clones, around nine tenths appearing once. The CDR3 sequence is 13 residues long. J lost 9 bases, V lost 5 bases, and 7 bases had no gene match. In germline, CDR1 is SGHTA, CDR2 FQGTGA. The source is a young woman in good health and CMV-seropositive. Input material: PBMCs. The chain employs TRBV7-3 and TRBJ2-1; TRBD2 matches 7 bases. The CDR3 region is CASSPSGVVEQFF. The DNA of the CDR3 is TGTGCCAGCAGCCCCAGCGGGGTGGTTGAGCAGTTCTTC.